Listed here are 27 T cell receptor beta chains from one sample, sequenced in a study of T cell repertoires in cytomegalovirus infection. TCRdb analysed the reads with MiXCR anew, one entry per CDR3 protein. The table lists around 550,000 distinct CDR3 sequences, about 26% of them singletons. The sequenced sample was PBMCs. Receptors originate from a human donor in good health (CMV status not recorded). Some clones in this sample may be carry-over from other donors' samples.

In this sample, this clonotype turned up a few times. CDR3 DNA sequence: TGTGCCAGCAGCTACACCCATCGATGGGAAGGAATTTACGAGCAGTACGTC. Translated: CASSYTHRWEGIYEQYV. The chain is built from TRBV7-4 and TRBJ2-7; no clear D. This CDR3 comprises 17 residues. Germline-derived CDR1 and CDR2 are SGHVT and SQSDAQ. V was shortened by 4 bases and J by 4 bases, with 23 bases between the two germline ends.

In this sample, this clonotype turned up many times. V is TRBV7-9 and J is TRBJ2-1; D unclear. V gave up 4 bases and J gave up 9 bases, with 13 bases separating them. Germline V gene data show CDR1 as SEHNR and CDR2 as FQNEAQ (reference sequence). CDR3 length equals 13 residues. The CDR3 is CASSSPSPGEQFF. CDR3 in DNA: TGTGCCAGCAGCTCCCCCTCACCCGGTGAGCAGTTCTTC.

The chain uses TRBV4-1 and TRBJ2-7; possibly TRBD1 for D (6 bases). This CDR3 comprises 16 residues. Trimming took off 1 base at V and 3 bases at J, with 16 bases between the two ends. Germline CDR1 and CDR2: MGHRA and YSYEKL. The CDR3 spells CASSQVITGSFYEQYF. CDR3 in DNA: TGCGCCAGCAGCCAAGTAATAACAGGGAGCTTCTACGAGCAGTACTTC.

This clonotype has a handful of counts. This rearrangement joins TRBV28 to TRBJ2-7; 12 positions match TRBD1. V trimming: 5 bases; J trimming: 3 bases; junction bases outside the gene matches: 8. Germline-derived CDR1 and CDR2 are MDHEN and SYDVKM. The CDR3 extends over 16 amino acids. The CDR3 protein is CASSPYGTGGFYEQYF. The CDR3 DNA sequence: TGTGCCAGCAGTCCCTACGGGACAGGGGGCTTCTACGAGCAGTACTTC.

The chain joins TRBV10-2 to TRBJ1-5; TRBD1 is a possible D gene (5 bases). From germline, CDR1 is WSHSY and CDR2 SAAADI. V was shortened by 3 bases and J by 6 bases, with 12 bases between the two germline ends. The CDR3 length is 14 residues. CDR3 nucleotide sequence: TGCGCCAGCAGTGACAGGGTAATAAGTCAGCCCCAGCATTTT. It is translated as CASSDRVISQPQHF.

This chain joins TRBV6-2 or TRBV6-3 and TRBJ2-5; 9 bases are shared with TRBD2. CDR1 is MNHEY and CDR2 is SVGEGT in the germline V gene. The V and J ends lost 0 bases and 4 bases, in that order; junction bases with no gene match: 3. This CDR3 has 15 residues. The CDR3 spells CASSYSSGSRETQYF. In DNA form, the CDR3 reads TGTGCCAGCAGTTACTCTAGCGGGAGTCGAGAGACCCAGTACTTC.

This clonotype occurred many times. The gene calls are TRBV28 and TRBJ2-5, with 7 nucleotides matching TRBD1. From germline, CDR1 is MDHEN and CDR2 SYDVKM. The CDR3 is 14 residues long. V was clipped by 2 bases and J by 4 bases; unmatched bases: 4. The CDR3 DNA follows: TGTGCCAGCAGTTTAGTACAGGGGAGAGAGACCCAGTACTTC. It yields the protein CASSLVQGRETQYF.

On this clonotype: It may be a read error: a sequence one base away is much more abundant. J is TRBJ1-5 and V is TRBV7-8; D not certain. Trimming stripped 3 bases from V and 10 bases from J, with 10 bases between. This CDR3 contains 12 residues. Germline lookup yields CDR1 SGHVS and CDR2 FQNEAQ. CDR3 DNA sequence: TGTGCCAGCAGCTTCTTGAGTGTTCCCCAGCATTTT. Translation: CASSFLSVPQHF.

A few counts support this clonotype. The V call is TRBV7-2, the J call TRBJ2-1, with 10 positions matching TRBD2. The V and J ends lost 7 bases and 3 bases, in that order; junction bases with no gene match: 9. The CDR3 length is 16 residues. CDR1 and CDR2 (germline): SGHTA, FQGNSA. The CDR3 protein is CASTVTSGQGYNEQFF. Written as DNA, the CDR3 is TGTGCCAGCACCGTGACTAGCGGGCAGGGCTACAATGAGCAGTTCTTC.

This clonotype has more than one count but fewer than ten. The rearrangement joins TRBV19 to TRBJ2-4; 9 bases agree with TRBD2. The CDR3 covers 16 residues. Trimming cost V 7 bases and J 8 bases; bases outside gene matches: 15. Germline V gene sequence: CDR1 LNHDA, CDR2 SQIVND (reference sequence). Here the CDR3 reads CASNDLQAGGGHIQYF. The CDR3 DNA is TGTGCCAGTAACGATCTACAAGCGGGAGGAGGGCACATTCAGTACTTC.

This rearrangement joins TRBV6-6 to TRBJ2-2; D tentatively fits TRBD1 or TRBD2 (6 bases each). The CDR3 extends over 15 amino acids. Germline values: CDR1 MNHNY, CDR2 SVGAGI (reference sequence). V was clipped by 5 bases and J by 5 bases, with 15 bases between them. CDR3 in amino acids: CASSVVEGGTGELFF. DNA for the CDR3: TGTGCCAGCAGTGTGGTCGAAGGGGGGACCGGGGAGCTGTTTTTT.

This clonotype was counted a few times. In DNA form, the CDR3 reads TGTGCCAGCAGCCCCCTCACCGGGATGAACACTGAAGCTTTCTTT. As protein: CASSPLTGMNTEAFF. This sequence joins TRBV7-3 and TRBJ1-1, with D hard to call. This CDR3 is built from 15 residues. Germline lookup yields CDR1 SGHTA and CDR2 FQGTGA. V shed 5 bases and J shed 0 bases, with 13 bases lying between them. The full variable domain, in which reference TRBV7-3 and TRBJ1-1 provide the parts outside the CDR3, is GAGVSQTPSNKVTEKGKYVELRCDPISGHTALYWYRQSLGQGPEFLIYFQGTGAADDSGLPNDRFFAVRPEGSVSTLKIQRTERGDSAVYLCASSPLTGMNTEAFFGQGTRLTVV.

The J gene is TRBJ1-4, the V gene TRBV11-2; tentative D call: TRBD1 (6 bases). The germline V and J ends were trimmed by 1 base and 8 bases, with 14 bases remaining between them. Looked up from germline, CDR1 is SGHAT and CDR2 is FQNNGV. The CDR3 totals 15 residues. This CDR3 reads CASSLGRGGGEKLFF. The CDR3 DNA reads as TGTGCCAGCAGCTTAGGAAGAGGAGGGGGAGAAAAACTGTTTTTT.

This rearrangement joins TRBV5-4 to TRBJ2-5; 13 bases fit TRBD2. CDR1 SGHNT and CDR2 YYREEE come from the germline V gene (reference sequence). This CDR3 region has 16 residues. Trimming took 4 bases from V and 5 from J; bases not matched to a gene: 8. Written as DNA, the CDR3 is TGTGCCAGCAGCGCCGCAGGACTAGCGGGAGTTGAGACCCAGTACTTC. This sequence encodes CASSAAGLAGVETQYF.

The chain is built from TRBV5-1 and TRBJ1-6; 11 bases are shared with TRBD1. Germline V gives CDR1 SGHRS, CDR2 YFSETQ. The CDR3 totals 14 residues. V trimming: 4 bases; J trimming: 12 bases; junction bases outside the gene matches: 6. The CDR3 bases are TGCGCCAGCAGCCCCGGGACAGGGGGTTTACCCCTCCACTTT. Translating it yields CASSPGTGGLPLHF.

The chain couples TRBV7-7 to TRBJ2-2; 7 positions agree with TRBD1. Trimming took 2 bases from V and 3 from J; bases not matched to a gene: 3. Germline CDR1 and CDR2: SSHAT and FNYEAQ (reference sequence). The CDR3 sequence is 15 residues long. CDR3 amino acids: CASSLRDRHTGELFF. Written as DNA, the CDR3 is TGTGCCAGCAGCTTAAGGGACAGACACACCGGGGAGCTGTTTTTT. Filled out from reference TRBV7-7 and TRBJ2-2, the complete variable domain reads GAGVSQSPRYKVTKRGQDVTLRCDPISSHATLYWYQQALGQGPEFLTYFNYEAQPDKSGLPSDRFSAERPEGSISTLTIQRTEQRDSAMYRCASSLRDRHTGELFFGEGSRLTVL.

This chain connects TRBV6-5 to TRBJ1-2; possible D gene TRBD1, 5 bases. The CDR3 loop spans 18 amino acids. Trimming shortened V by 2 bases and J by 1 base, and 20 bases separated the two germline ends. The germline CDR1 and CDR2 sequences are MNHEY and SVGAGI. The CDR3 reads CASSYTMPGPGLNYGYTF. The CDR3 DNA follows: TGTGCCAGCAGTTACACCATGCCAGGGCCAGGCCTTAACTATGGCTACACCTTC.

This chain links TRBV10-3 with TRBJ2-6; D not resolved. Germline V gene lookup returns CDR1 ENHRY and CDR2 SYGVKD. The CDR3 extends over 13 amino acids. V lost 6 bases to trimming and J lost 0 bases, with 3 bases between them. Here the CDR3 reads CAIRVSGANVLTF. The CDR3 DNA is TGTGCCATCAGGGTCTCTGGGGCCAACGTCCTGACTTTC.

The chain recombines TRBV2 with TRBJ1-1; D gene uncertain. This CDR3 region has 13 residues. V dropped 7 bases and J dropped 0 bases, with 9 bases sitting between them. CDR1 is SNHLY and CDR2 is FYNNEI in the germline V gene. As DNA, the CDR3 is TGTGCCAGCAATGCAGAAGTGAACACTGAAGCTTTCTTT. It codes for CASNAEVNTEAFF.

The chain employs TRBV12-3 or TRBV12-4 and TRBJ2-5, with TRBD1 identical over 7 bases. This CDR3 has 12 residues. Trimming removed 5 bases from V and 9 bases from J; junction bases left unmatched: 6. This chain's CDR3 is CASSQGQGAQYF. The CDR3 DNA reads as TGTGCCAGCAGTCAGGGGCAGGGGGCCCAGTACTTC.

The J gene is TRBJ2-1, the V gene TRBV18; 7 nucleotides agree with TRBD1. Germline V gives CDR1 KGHSH, CDR2 LQKENI. The trim removed 2 bases at V and 2 bases at J, leaving 6 bases unmatched. The CDR3 is made up of 16 amino acids. As DNA, the CDR3 is TGTGCCAGCTCACCAAGGGGGCGGAAGCCCTACAATGAGCAGTTCTTC. Translating it yields CASSPRGRKPYNEQFF.

There are a few counts of this clonotype. The chain recombines TRBV25-1 with TRBJ2-2; D unclear. V lost 1 base, J lost 6 bases, and 0 bases lay in between. CDR1 is MGHDK, CDR2 SYGVNS, per germline. CDR3 length equals 11 residues. As DNA, the CDR3 is TGTGCCAGCAGTGAATCCGGGGAGCTGTTTTTT. Translation gives CASSESGELFF.

Concerning this clonotype: A much larger clone sits a single nucleotide away, making a read error possible. V is TRBV11-2 and J is TRBJ1-1; the D gene is possibly TRBD1 (5 bases). The CDR3 spans 17 residues. Germline V gives CDR1 SGHAT, CDR2 FQNNGV. The V end was cut by 2 bases, the J end by 7 bases, with 23 bases between. The CDR3 loop reads CASSLQGQPLLSIEAFF. The CDR3 DNA reads as TGTGCCAGCAGCTTACAGGGCCAGCCGTTGTTGAGCATTGAAGCTTTCTTT.

This clonotype came up many times. The chain links TRBV10-3 to TRBJ1-2; D perhaps matches TRBD1 (5 bases). V dropped 5 bases and J dropped 0 bases, with 16 bases sitting between them. CDR3 length: 16 residues. Germline CDR1 and CDR2: ENHRY and SYGVKD. CDR3 loop: CAISLTGTDPNYGYTF. The CDR3 coding sequence is TGTGCCATCAGTCTCACCGGGACGGATCCTAACTATGGCTACACCTTC.

CDR3 in amino acids: CASTESGGESYGYTF. The CDR3 DNA reads as TGTGCCAGCACCGAATCAGGGGGCGAATCATATGGCTACACCTTC. The gene calls are TRBV7-2 and TRBJ1-2; the match to TRBD1 covers 8 bases. Germline lookup yields CDR1 SGHTA and CDR2 FQGNSA. This CDR3 is 15 amino acids long. The ends lost 7 bases at V and 5 bases at J; junction bases unmatched: 12. Based on the CDR3 plus reference TRBV7-2 and TRBJ1-2, the full variable domain is GAGVSQSPSNKVTEKGKDVELRCDPISGHTALYWYRQSLGQGLEFLIYFQGNSAPDKSGLPSDRFSAERTGGSVSTLTIQRTQQEDSAVYLCASTESGGESYGYTFGSGTRLTVV.

The gene calls are TRBV4-2 and TRBJ2-1, with TRBD2 identical over 10 bases. The J segment lost 4 bases and the V segment lost 1 base, leaving 10 bases of the junction unmatched. The CDR3 length is 18 residues. From germline, CDR1 is LGHNA and CDR2 YNFKEQ. The DNA of the CDR3 is TGTGCCAGCAGCCAAGGGATAACTAGCGGGACGGCTTACAATGAGCAGTTCTTC. This encodes CASSQGITSGTAYNEQFF.

The chain carries TRBV7-9 and TRBJ1-5; 7 nucleotides line up with TRBD1. With V trimmed by 5 bases and J by 7 bases, 5 bases remained unmatched. Germline-derived CDR1 and CDR2 are SEHNR and FQNEAQ (reference sequence). CDR3 length: 13 residues. Written as DNA, the CDR3 is TGTGCCAGCAGCCCGGGACAGACGCAGCCCCAGCATTTT. Its protein is CASSPGQTQPQHF.